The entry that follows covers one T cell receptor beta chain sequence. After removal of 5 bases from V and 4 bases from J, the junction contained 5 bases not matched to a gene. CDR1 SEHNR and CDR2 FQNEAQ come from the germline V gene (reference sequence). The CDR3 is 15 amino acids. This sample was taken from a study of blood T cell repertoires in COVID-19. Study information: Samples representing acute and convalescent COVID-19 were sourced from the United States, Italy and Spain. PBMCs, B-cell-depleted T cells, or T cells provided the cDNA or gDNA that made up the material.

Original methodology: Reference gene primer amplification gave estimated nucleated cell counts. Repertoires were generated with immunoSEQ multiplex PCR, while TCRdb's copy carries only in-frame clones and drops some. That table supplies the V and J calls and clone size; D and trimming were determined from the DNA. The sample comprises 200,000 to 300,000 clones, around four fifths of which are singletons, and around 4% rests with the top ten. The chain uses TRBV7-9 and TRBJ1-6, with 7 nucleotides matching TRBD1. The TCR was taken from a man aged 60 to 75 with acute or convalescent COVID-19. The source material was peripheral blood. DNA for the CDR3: TGTGCCAGCAGCCCCGGGACAGCTTATAATTCACCCCTCCACTTT. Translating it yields CASSPGTAYNSPLHF.